What follows are 22 T cell receptor beta chains derived from one specimen sequenced in a study of technical replicates of blood from a few donors (dated 2017 in TCRdb). Libraries were prepared through the immunoSEQ multiplex PCR assay. TCRdb obtained this table from immuneACCESS and retained in-frame rearrangements with V and J assigned. These tables miss some clones; where compared with another copy, unresolved V genes account for less than half of the shortfall, and the remainder is unexplained. The sample data list about 90,000 clones, and around 94% of these were observed just once. Of the sample, about 0.23% is held by the ten largest clones. The material sequenced was T cells isolated from PBMCs. The receptor set was obtained from a human donor in good health.

The V and J genes are TRBV7-3 and TRBJ1-3; D unclear. The CDR3 sequence is 14 residues long. The germline V and J ends were trimmed by 4 bases and 0 bases, with 7 bases remaining between them. CDR1 and CDR2 (germline): SGHTA, FQGTGA. The CDR3 DNA sequence: TGTGCCAGCAGCTCTACCTACTCTGGAAACACCATATATTTT. It codes for CASSSTYSGNTIYF.

J is TRBJ2-7 and V is TRBV5-6, with TRBD1 matching over 9 bases. The V gene end was trimmed by 4 bases and the J gene end by 1 base; junction bases not matched to a gene: 6. This CDR3 comprises 15 residues. The germline V gene has CDR1 SGHDT and CDR2 YYEEEE. This CDR3 reads CASSIWTGESYEQYF. The DNA for the CDR3 is TGTGCCAGCAGCATTTGGACAGGGGAATCCTACGAGCAGTACTTC.

This chain joins TRBV4-1 and TRBJ1-3; 10 positions agree with TRBD1. CDR1 is MGHRA and CDR2 is YSYEKL in the germline V gene. The J segment lost 4 bases and the V segment lost 0 bases, leaving 12 bases of the junction unmatched. The length of the CDR3 is 19 residues. CDR3 in amino acids: CASSQDRLRDRGWGNTIYF. CDR3 bases: TGCGCCAGCAGCCAAGATCGCCTCCGGGACAGGGGTTGGGGAAACACCATATATTTT.

The chain employs TRBV5-4 and TRBJ2-7, with a tentative D call TRBD1 (6 bases). The CDR3 loop spans 12 amino acids. V lost 3 bases and J lost 3, with 7 bases in between. Germline CDR1 reads SGHNT; CDR2 reads YYREEE (reference sequence). CDR3: CASSSQGYEQYF. CDR3 nucleotide sequence: TGTGCCAGCAGCTCACAGGGCTACGAGCAGTACTTC. The full variable domain, in which reference TRBV5-4 and TRBJ2-7 provide the parts outside the CDR3, is ETGVTQSPTHLIKTRGQQVTLRCSSQSGHNTVSWYQQALGQGPQFIFQYYREEENGRGNFPPRFSGLQFPNYSSELNVNALELDDSALYLCASSSQGYEQYFGPGTRLTVT.

In its sample, this clone was seen once. V and J are TRBV5-6 and TRBJ2-6; D is uncertain. Germline-derived CDR1 and CDR2 are SGHDT and YYEEEE. With 3 bases removed from V and 0 bases from J, the gap between germline ends came to 7 bases. The CDR3 length is 15 residues. As DNA, the CDR3 is TGTGCCAGCAGCTCTTACACCTCTGGGGCCAACGTCCTGACTTTC. Translated: CASSSYTSGANVLTF.

The chain links TRBV28 to TRBJ2-7; tentative D call: TRBD2 (5 bases). The V and J ends lost 3 bases and 3 bases respectively, with 9 bases between them. The CDR3 runs 13 residues. CDR1 MDHEN and CDR2 SYDVKM come from the germline V gene. The CDR3 DNA sequence: TGTGCCAGCAGTTTCCGGGCGGGCTACGAGCAGTACTTC. As protein: CASSFRAGYEQYF.

This chain connects TRBV29-1 to TRBJ2-7, with 8 bases lining up with TRBD1. Germline V gene lookup returns CDR1 SQVTM and CDR2 ANQGSEA. The V and J ends lost 7 bases and 6 bases, in that order; junction bases with no gene match: 8. This CDR3 is built from 12 residues. CDR3 nucleotides: TGCAGCGGGAGGACAGGGACTGGCGAGCAGTACTTC. Protein product: CSGRTGTGEQYF.

This clone appeared a single time. The chain is built from TRBV27 and TRBJ2-7; a possible D gene is TRBD1 (6 bases). This CDR3 is 13 amino acids long. Germline V CDR1 and CDR2: MNHEY, SMNVEV (reference sequence). V gave up 4 bases and J gave up 1 base, with 8 bases separating them. The CDR3 region is CASSSQGSYEQYF. In DNA form, the CDR3 reads TGTGCCAGCAGTTCACAGGGATCCTACGAGCAGTACTTC.

The rearrangement joins TRBV29-1 to TRBJ2-7; TRBD2 is a possible D gene (5 bases). Germline values: CDR1 SQVTM, CDR2 ANQGSEA. The CDR3 spans 15 residues. V was pared by 0 bases and J by 0 bases, with 12 bases between. Here the CDR3 DNA reads TGCAGCGTTGAAGACCGGACTGGGAGCTCCTACGAGCAGTACTTC. This codes for CSVEDRTGSSYEQYF.

V and J are TRBV9 and TRBJ2-3; maybe TRBD1 (5 bases). This CDR3 region has 18 residues. Germline V gene lookup returns CDR1 SGDLS and CDR2 YYNGEE. V lost 4 bases and J 1 base, leaving 22 bases between the germline ends. Here the CDR3 DNA reads TGTGCCAGCAGCTCCAAAGACCCCAGACAGTTAGGCACAGATACGCAGTATTTT. It is translated as CASSSKDPRQLGTDTQYF.

The gene calls are TRBV29-1 and TRBJ1-1; D is perhaps TRBD1 (6 bases). Germline CDR1 is SQVTM and CDR2 is ANQGSEA. The V and J ends lost 7 bases and 5 bases respectively, with 17 bases between them. The CDR3 totals 13 residues. This CDR3 reads CSGGTKGGTEAFF. The CDR3 DNA sequence: TGCAGCGGTGGAACTAAGGGGGGGACTGAAGCTTTCTTT. Supplemented by reference TRBV29-1 and TRBJ1-1, the full variable domain reads SAVISQKPSRDICQRGTSLTIQCQVDSQVTMMFWYRQQPGQSLTLIATANQGSEATYESGFVIDKFPISRPNLTFSTLTVSNMSPEDSSIYLCSGGTKGGTEAFFGQGTRLTVV.

The genes are TRBV9 and TRBJ1-2; tentatively, D is TRBD1 (6 bases). The ends were cut back, 4 bases at V and 2 bases at J, with 12 bases in the middle. The CDR3 extends over 14 amino acids. CDR1 SGDLS and CDR2 YYNGEE come from the germline V gene. The CDR3 reads CASSSYRVNYGYTF. In DNA, the CDR3 is TGTGCCAGCAGCTCCTACAGGGTAAACTATGGCTACACCTTC.

The gene calls are TRBV5-6 and TRBJ2-1; TRBD2 matches 7 bases. V shed 4 bases and J 9 bases; nucleotides not matched to a gene: 10. This CDR3 comprises 14 residues. Per the germline V gene, CDR1 is SGHDT and CDR2 is YYEEEE. Written as DNA, the CDR3 is TGTGCCAGCAGCCGCAGCGGGATTAAGGGTGAGCAGTTCTTC. It is translated as CASSRSGIKGEQFF.

This chain joins TRBV10-1 and TRBJ1-1; D is unclear. The CDR3 covers 12 residues. With 2 bases removed from V and 7 bases from J, the gap between germline ends came to 8 bases. Germline CDR1 WNHNN, CDR2 SYGVQD (reference sequence). The CDR3 DNA reads as TGCGCCAGCAGTGAGAAGGAGGGTGAAGCTTTCTTT. Translated: CASSEKEGEAFF.

The rearrangement links TRBV5-1 to TRBJ1-1; TRBD1 might be the D (5 bases). Per germline, CDR1 SGHRS and CDR2 YFSETQ. This CDR3 is built from 15 residues. The V end was cut by 3 bases, the J end by 4 bases, with 16 bases between. This chain's CDR3 is CASSSLGTGGTEAFF. CDR3 sequence (DNA): TGCGCCAGCAGCTCTTTAGGGACCGGGGGCACTGAAGCTTTCTTT.

The CDR3 DNA reads TGTGCCAGCAGCTCCACGTTCGACAGGGGGTCCTACAATGAGCAGTTCTTC. Its translation: CASSSTFDRGSYNEQFF. J is TRBJ2-1 and V is TRBV7-9; 9 bases are shared with TRBD1. Germline CDR1 is SEHNR and CDR2 is FQNEAQ (reference sequence). J lost 1 base, V lost 4 bases, and 8 bases had no gene match. CDR3 length: 17 residues.

The chain employs TRBV7-9 and TRBJ1-2; 7 nucleotides match TRBD1. The CDR3 sequence is 15 residues long. The ends lost 5 bases at V and 2 bases at J; junction bases unmatched: 8. Germline V CDR1 and CDR2: SEHNR, FQNEAQ (reference sequence). In DNA form, the CDR3 reads TGTGCCAGCAGCGCCGTCTTGACAGGGAACTATGGCTACACCTTC. Its protein product is CASSAVLTGNYGYTF.

The DNA of the CDR3 is TGTGCCAGCAGCTTACTAGGGGGTGACGACGAGCAGTACTTC. Its translation is CASSLLGGDDEQYF. J is TRBJ2-7 and V is TRBV11-2, with D perhaps TRBD1 (6 bases). This CDR3 has 14 residues. Germline lookup yields CDR1 SGHAT and CDR2 FQNNGV. V was cut by 2 bases and J by 5 bases, with 13 bases left in between.

In DNA, the CDR3 is TGCGCCAGCAGCGTCCCCCCACTACGACAGGACTCTAACTATGGCTACACCTTC. This encodes CASSVPPLRQDSNYGYTF. J is TRBJ1-2 and V is TRBV5-1; TRBD1 is a possible D gene (6 bases). Germline lookup yields CDR1 SGHRS and CDR2 YFSETQ. Between the trimmed V and J ends, which lost 4 bases and 0 bases, there was a span of 22 bases. The CDR3 contains 18 residues.

Details on this clone: At one end the junction does not follow the germline gene, possibly because of a read error. The J gene is TRBJ2-3, the V gene TRBV7-9; D remains ambiguous. The germline gives CDR1 SEHNR, CDR2 FQNEAQ (reference sequence). The CDR3 runs 9 residues. CDR3 sequence reads: CASSLAALF. The DNA of the CDR3 is TGTGCCAGCAGCTTAGCAGCCCTTTTT. Together with reference TRBV7-9 and TRBJ2-3, the CDR3 gives the full variable domain: DTGVSQNPRHKITKRGQNVTFRCDPISEHNRLYWYRQTLGQGPEFLTYFQNEAQLEKSRLLSDRFSAERPKGSFSTLEIQRTEQGDSAMYLCASSLAALFGPGTRLTVL.

The chain joins TRBV27 to TRBJ2-7; D call uncertain. The CDR3 is made up of 13 amino acids. The germline V and J ends were trimmed by 2 bases and 7 bases, with 12 bases remaining between them. The germline V gene has CDR1 MNHEY and CDR2 SMNVEV (reference sequence). CDR3 residues: CASSLTVFREQYF. The CDR3 region has the DNA TGTGCCAGCAGTTTAACAGTCTTTCGGGAGCAGTACTTC.

The chain employs TRBV12-5 and TRBJ2-1; 7 bases fit TRBD2. The germline V gene has CDR1 LGHNT and CDR2 FRNRAP. V was clipped by 0 bases and J by 3 bases; unmatched bases: 11. There are 18 residues in the CDR3. The CDR3 reads CASGLVVAGGRYYNEQFF. DNA of the CDR3: TGTGCTAGTGGTTTGGTAGTGGCTGGCGGGAGATACTACAATGAGCAGTTCTTC. The full variable domain, completed using reference TRBV12-5 and TRBJ2-1, is DARVTQTPRHKVTEMGQEVTMRCQPILGHNTVFWYRQTMMQGLELLAYFRNRAPLDDSGMPKDRFSAEMPDATLATLKIQPSEPRDSAVYFCASGLVVAGGRYYNEQFFGPGTRLTVL.